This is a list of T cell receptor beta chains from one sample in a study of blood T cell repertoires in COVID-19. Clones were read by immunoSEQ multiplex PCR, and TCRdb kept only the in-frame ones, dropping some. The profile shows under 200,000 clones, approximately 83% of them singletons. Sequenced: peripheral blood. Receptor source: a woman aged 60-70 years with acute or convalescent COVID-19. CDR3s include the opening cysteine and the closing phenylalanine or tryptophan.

CASSLEGTSGF	TRBV5-1	TRBJ2-7
CASSLIDSSPLHF	TRBV12-3/TRBV12-4	TRBJ1-6
CASSGRQGAGGYTF	TRBV5-1	TRBJ1-2
CASHTGALGNTIYF	TRBV19	TRBJ1-3
CASNRQGSDTQYF	TRBV6-6	TRBJ2-3
CASSLTGSNQPQHF	TRBV19	TRBJ1-5
CATERRQGAYGYTF	TRBV10-3	TRBJ1-2
CASTTGTGSGQPQHF	TRBV28	TRBJ1-5
CASSLNYDSPPNYGYTF	TRBV11-2	TRBJ1-2
CASSERSYLSYTF	TRBV6-1	TRBJ1-2
CASFLRGSKLDTQYF	TRBV5-1	TRBJ2-3
CASSLEAVAVATQYF	TRBV7-6	TRBJ2-5
CASHGRTGTDYGYTF	TRBV28	TRBJ1-2
CAWSVQAGEANEQFF	TRBV30	TRBJ2-1
CASSLVLLAGGGIEQFF	TRBV7-6	TRBJ2-1
CASSAGQGHDEQYF	TRBV27	TRBJ2-7
CAWSGQGSFQPQHF	TRBV30	TRBJ1-5
CASTKPPSYSAF	TRBV28	TRBJ1-2
CASSVGAGGRVETQYF	TRBV9	TRBJ2-5
CASSQRQGIWANYGYTF	TRBV14	TRBJ1-2
CASSLGGGGDTQYF	TRBV5-1	TRBJ2-3
CASSSRGGSYEQYF	TRBV5-4	TRBJ2-7
CASSQVWPRAFF	TRBV3-1/TRBV3-2	TRBJ1-1
CASSVGLAGETQYF	TRBV9	TRBJ2-5
CASSLGQGSYGYTF	TRBV9	TRBJ1-2
CAISESVGSSYNSPLHF	TRBV10-3	TRBJ1-6
CASSESMEGGELFF	TRBV10-1	TRBJ2-2
CAIGGGGYEQYF	TRBV10-3	TRBJ2-7
CASSLNRGGSSYEQYF	TRBV5-5	TRBJ2-7
CASSYGTVNQPQHF	TRBV6-2/TRBV6-3	TRBJ1-5
CASSQDLAKPSYEQYF	TRBV4-3	TRBJ2-7
CASSQAPGGYYGYTF	TRBV4-3	TRBJ1-2
CASSPTASGGGNEQFF	TRBV7-2	TRBJ2-1
CSVGGGTNYGYTF	TRBV29-1	TRBJ1-2
CASTGWQGWTEAFF	TRBV19	TRBJ1-1
CASSLPTRGLDTGELFF	TRBV13	TRBJ2-2
CASSRGGATDTQYF	TRBV11-2	TRBJ2-3
CAIRGLGMTQYF	TRBV10-3	TRBJ2-3
CASKLSGNTIYF	TRBV6-6	TRBJ1-3
CASSPGQGPGAEAFF	TRBV4-1	TRBJ1-1
CASSAPHGTGGLETQYF	TRBV9	TRBJ2-5
CASRPTGSSSYEQYF	TRBV7-8	TRBJ2-7
CSASLGTSVNSPLHF	TRBV20-1	TRBJ1-6
CASSVAVMTSLLYF	TRBV9	TRBJ2-7
CASSLDRSSGGEDTQYF	TRBV7-6	TRBJ2-3
CASSFETGEAFF	TRBV7-9	TRBJ1-1